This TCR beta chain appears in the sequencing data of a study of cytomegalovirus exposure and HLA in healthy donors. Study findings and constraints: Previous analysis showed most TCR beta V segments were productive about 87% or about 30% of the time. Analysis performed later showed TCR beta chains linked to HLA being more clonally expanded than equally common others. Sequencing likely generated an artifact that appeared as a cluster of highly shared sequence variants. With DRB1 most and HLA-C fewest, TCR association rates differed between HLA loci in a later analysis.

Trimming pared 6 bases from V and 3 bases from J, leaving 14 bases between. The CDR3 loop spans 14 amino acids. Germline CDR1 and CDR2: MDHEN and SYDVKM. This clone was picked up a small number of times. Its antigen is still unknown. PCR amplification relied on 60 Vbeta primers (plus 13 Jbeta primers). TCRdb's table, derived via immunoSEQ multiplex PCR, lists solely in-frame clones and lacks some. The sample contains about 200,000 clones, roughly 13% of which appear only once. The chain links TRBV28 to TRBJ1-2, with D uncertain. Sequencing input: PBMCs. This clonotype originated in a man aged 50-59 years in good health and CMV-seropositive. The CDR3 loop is CASRSTGSDYGYTF. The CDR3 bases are TGTGCCAGCAGATCGACGGGTTCGGACTATGGCTACACCTTC.